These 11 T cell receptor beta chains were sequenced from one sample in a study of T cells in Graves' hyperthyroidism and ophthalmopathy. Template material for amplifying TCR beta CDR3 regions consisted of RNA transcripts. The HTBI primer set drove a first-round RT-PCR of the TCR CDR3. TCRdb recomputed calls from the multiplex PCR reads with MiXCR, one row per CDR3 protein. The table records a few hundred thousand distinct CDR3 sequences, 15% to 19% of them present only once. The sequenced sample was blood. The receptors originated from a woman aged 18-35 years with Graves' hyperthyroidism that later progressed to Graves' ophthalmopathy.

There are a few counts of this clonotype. The CDR3 DNA reads as TGCAGCGTCCCTAACAGGGGGCGCGACACCGGGGAGCTGTTTTTT. It encodes CSVPNRGRDTGELFF. This chain links TRBV29-1 with TRBJ2-2; TRBD1 aligns across 9 bases. Losses at the gene ends were 6 bases for V and 3 bases for J; bases not matched to a gene: 8. The CDR3 length is 15 residues. Germline lookup yields CDR1 SQVTM and CDR2 ANQGSEA.

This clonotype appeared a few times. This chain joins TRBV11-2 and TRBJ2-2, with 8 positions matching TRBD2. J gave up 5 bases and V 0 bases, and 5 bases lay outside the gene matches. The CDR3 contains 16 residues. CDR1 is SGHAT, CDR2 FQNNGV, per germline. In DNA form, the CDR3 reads TGTGCCAGCAGCTTAGAAGGGACTAGGCGGACCGGGGAGCTGTTTTTT. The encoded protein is CASSLEGTRRTGELFF.

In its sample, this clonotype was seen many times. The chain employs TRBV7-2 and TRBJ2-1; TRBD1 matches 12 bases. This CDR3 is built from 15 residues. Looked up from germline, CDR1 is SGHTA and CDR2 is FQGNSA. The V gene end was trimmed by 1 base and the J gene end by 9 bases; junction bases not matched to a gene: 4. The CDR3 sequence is CASSLGGTGGTEQFF. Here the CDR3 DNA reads TGTGCCAGCAGCTTAGGAGGGACAGGGGGCACTGAGCAGTTCTTC.

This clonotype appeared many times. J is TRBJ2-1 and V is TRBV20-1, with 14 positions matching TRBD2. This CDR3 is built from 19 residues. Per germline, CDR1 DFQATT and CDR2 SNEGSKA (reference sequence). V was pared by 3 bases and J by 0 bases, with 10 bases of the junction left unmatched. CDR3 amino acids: CSARAGTSGSQGSYNEQFF. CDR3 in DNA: TGCAGTGCTAGGGCTGGGACTAGCGGGAGTCAAGGCTCCTACAATGAGCAGTTCTTC.

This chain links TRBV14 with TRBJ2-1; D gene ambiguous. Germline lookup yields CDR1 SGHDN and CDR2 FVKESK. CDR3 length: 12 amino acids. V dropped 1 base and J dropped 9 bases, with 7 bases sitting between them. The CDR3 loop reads CASSQGQVEQFF. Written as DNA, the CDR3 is TGTGCCAGCAGCCAAGGTCAGGTTGAGCAGTTCTTC.

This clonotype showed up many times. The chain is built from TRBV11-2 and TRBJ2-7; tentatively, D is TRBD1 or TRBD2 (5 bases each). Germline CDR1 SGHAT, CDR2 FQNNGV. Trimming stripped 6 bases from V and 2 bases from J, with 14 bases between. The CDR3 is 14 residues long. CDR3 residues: CASRQPGPTYEQYF. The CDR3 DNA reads TGTGCCAGCAGGCAACCGGGACCGACCTACGAGCAGTACTTC.

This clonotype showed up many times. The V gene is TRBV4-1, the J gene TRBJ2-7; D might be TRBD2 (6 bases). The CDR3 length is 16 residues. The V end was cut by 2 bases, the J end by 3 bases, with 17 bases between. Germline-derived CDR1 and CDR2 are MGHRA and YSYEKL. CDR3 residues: CASSQNLAVTSYEQYF. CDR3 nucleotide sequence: TGCGCCAGCAGCCAAAATTTAGCGGTAACGAGCTACGAGCAGTACTTC.

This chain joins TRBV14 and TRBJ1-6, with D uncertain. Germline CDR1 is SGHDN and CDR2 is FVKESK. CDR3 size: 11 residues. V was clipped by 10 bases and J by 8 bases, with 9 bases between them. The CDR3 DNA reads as TGTGCCATCGATAAAGATTCACCCCTCCACTTT. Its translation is CAIDKDSPLHF.

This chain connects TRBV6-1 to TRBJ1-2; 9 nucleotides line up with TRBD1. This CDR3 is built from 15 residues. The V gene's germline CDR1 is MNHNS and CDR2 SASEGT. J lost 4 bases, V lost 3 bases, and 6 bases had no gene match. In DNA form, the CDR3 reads TGTGCCAGCAGTGAGTCCGGGACAGGGACCTATGGCTACACCTTC. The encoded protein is CASSESGTGTYGYTF.

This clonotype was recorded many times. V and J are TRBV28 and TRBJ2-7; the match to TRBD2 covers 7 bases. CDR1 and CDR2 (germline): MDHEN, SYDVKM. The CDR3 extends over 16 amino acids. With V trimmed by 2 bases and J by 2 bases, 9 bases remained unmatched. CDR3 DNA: TGTGCCAGCAGTTTACTATCCGGGAGCGGGACCTACGAGCAGTACTTC. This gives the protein CASSLLSGSGTYEQYF. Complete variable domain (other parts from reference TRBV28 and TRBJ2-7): DVKVTQSSRYLVKRTGEKVFLECVQDMDHENMFWYRQDPGLGLRLIYFSYDVKMKEKGDIPEGYSVSREKKERFSLILESASTNQTSMYLCASSLLSGSGTYEQYFGPGTRLTVT.

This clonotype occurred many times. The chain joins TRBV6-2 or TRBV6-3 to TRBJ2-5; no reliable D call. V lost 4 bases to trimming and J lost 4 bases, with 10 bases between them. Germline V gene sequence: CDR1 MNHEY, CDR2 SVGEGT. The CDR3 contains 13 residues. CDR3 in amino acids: CASSSRAGETQYF. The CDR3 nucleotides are TGTGCCAGCAGTTCACGGGCTGGAGAGACCCAGTACTTC.